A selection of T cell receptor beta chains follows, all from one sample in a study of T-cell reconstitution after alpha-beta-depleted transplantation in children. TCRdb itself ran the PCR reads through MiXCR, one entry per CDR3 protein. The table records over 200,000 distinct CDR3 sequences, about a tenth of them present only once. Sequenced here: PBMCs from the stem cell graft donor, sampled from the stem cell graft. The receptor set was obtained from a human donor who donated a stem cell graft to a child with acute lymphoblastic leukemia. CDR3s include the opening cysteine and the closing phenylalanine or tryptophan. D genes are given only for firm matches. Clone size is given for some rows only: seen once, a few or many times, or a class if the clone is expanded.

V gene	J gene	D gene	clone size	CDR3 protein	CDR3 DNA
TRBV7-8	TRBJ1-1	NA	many	CASSFAGGAEAFF	TGTGCCAGCAGCTTTGCGGGGGGGGCTGAAGCTTTCTTT
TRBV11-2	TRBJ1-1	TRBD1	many	CASSLDLDRYDTEAFF	TGTGCCAGCAGCTTAGATTTGGACAGGTACGACACTGAAGCTTTCTTT
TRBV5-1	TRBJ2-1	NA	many	CASSPRGEYNEQFF	TGCGCCAGCAGCCCGCGTGGCGAGTACAATGAGCAGTTCTTC
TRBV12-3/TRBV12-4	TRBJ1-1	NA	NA	CASAVMQGLNTEAFF	TGTGCCAGCGCTGTGATGCAGGGCTTGAACACTGAAGCTTTCTTT
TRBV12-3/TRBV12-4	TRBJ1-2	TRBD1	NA	CASSRTGGVRQMGGYTF	TGTGCCAGCAGCCGTACAGGGGGCGTCCGTCAAATGGGTGGCTACACCTTC
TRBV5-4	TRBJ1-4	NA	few	CASSLLGGELFF	TGTGCCAGCAGCTTGTTAGGGGGAGAACTGTTTTTT
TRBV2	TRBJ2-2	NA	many	CASSESRFANTGELFF	TGTGCCAGCAGTGAATCCCGGTTCGCGAACACCGGGGAGCTGTTTTTT
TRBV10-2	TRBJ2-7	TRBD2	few	CASSGYGGNHEQYF	TGCGCCAGCAGTGGGTACGGGGGGAACCACGAGCAGTACTTC
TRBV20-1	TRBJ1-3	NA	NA	CSAYTGRRGNTIYF	TGCAGTGCATATACAGGGCGTCGTGGAAACACCATATATTTT
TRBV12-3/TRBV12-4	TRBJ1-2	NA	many	CASSFRRDGSNYGYTF	TGTGCCAGCAGTTTTAGGAGGGACGGGTCTAACTATGGCTACACCTTC
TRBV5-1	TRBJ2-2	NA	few	CASSPGTSANTGELFF	TGCGCCAGCAGCCCAGGGACGTCCGCGAACACCGGGGAGCTGTTTTTT
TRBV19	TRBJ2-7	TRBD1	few	CASSTRQGLDEQYF	TGTGCCAGTAGTACACGACAGGGGTTGGACGAGCAGTACTTC
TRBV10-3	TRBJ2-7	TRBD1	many	CATTPGQGAYEQYF	TGTGCCACCACCCCGGGACAGGGGGCCTACGAGCAGTACTTC
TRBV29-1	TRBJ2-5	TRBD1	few	CSTDRDQETQYF	TGCAGCACTGACAGGGACCAAGAGACCCAGTACTTC
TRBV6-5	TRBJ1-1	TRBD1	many	CASSYDRVLGRAGTEAFF	TGTGCCAGCAGTTACGACAGGGTTTTAGGGCGGGCCGGGACTGAAGCTTTCTTT
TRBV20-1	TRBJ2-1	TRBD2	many	CSARSGGPNEQFF	TGCAGTGCTAGGTCGGGGGGGCCCAATGAGCAGTTCTTC
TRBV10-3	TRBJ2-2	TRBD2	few	CAISEKGLAGNTGELFF	TGTGCCATCAGTGAGAAGGGACTAGCGGGGAACACCGGGGAGCTGTTTTTT
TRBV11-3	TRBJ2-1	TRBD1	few	CASSWDRYNEQFF	TGTGCCAGCAGCTGGGACAGATACAATGAGCAGTTCTTC
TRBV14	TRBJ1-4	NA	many	CASSQVRGIEKLFF	TGTGCCAGCAGCCAAGTACGGGGCATTGAAAAACTGTTTTTT